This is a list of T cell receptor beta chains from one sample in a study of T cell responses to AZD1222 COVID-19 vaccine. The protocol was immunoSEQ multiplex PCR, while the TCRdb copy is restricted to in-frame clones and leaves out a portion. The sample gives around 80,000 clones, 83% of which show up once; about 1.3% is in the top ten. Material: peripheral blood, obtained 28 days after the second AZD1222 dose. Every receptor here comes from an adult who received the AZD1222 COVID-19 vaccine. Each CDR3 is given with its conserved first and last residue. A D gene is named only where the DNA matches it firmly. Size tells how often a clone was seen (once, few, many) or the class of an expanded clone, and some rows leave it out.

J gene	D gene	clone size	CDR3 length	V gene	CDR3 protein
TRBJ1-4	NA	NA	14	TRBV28	CASSLGATNEKLFF
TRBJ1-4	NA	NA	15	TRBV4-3	CASSQDGRSNEKLFF
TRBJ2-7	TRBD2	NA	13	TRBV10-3	CAISGTSGYEQYF
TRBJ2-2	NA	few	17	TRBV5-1	CASSLGAWRIEPGELFF
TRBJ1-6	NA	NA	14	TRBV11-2	CASSQFGLGSPLHF
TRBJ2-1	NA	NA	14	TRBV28	CASSFPGLRREQFF
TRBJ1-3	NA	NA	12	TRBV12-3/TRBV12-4	CASSLRENTIYF
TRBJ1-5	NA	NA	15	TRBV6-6	CASSPTTGSNQPQHF
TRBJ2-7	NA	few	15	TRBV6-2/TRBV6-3	CASSPWDSGTYEQYF
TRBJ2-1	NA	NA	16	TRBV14	CASSQERGKEVLEQFF
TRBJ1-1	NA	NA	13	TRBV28	CASTTPQGTEAFF
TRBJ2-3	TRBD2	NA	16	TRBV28	CASSLSTSGSTDTQYF
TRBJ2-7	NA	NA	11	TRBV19	CASSMNYEQYF
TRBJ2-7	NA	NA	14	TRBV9	CASTRGDSSYEQYF
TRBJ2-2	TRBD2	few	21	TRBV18	CASSPSPGQGTSGTNTGELFF
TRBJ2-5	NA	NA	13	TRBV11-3	CASSPDGGETQYF
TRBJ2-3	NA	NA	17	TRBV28	CASSTNNREGSTDTQYF
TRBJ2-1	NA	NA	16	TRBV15	CATSGRAGQFYNEQFF
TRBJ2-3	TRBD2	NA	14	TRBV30	CAWASGRAIDTQYF
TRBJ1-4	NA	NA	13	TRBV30	CAWRGSANEKLFF
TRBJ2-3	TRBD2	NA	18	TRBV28	CASREGGLAGGPANTQYF
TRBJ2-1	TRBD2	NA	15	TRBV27	CASSEGGLAYNEQFF
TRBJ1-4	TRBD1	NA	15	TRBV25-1	CASKDRGGEFEKLFF
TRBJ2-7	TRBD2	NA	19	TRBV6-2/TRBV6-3	CASSYGRELAGGQFYEQYF